What follows are 31 T cell receptor beta chains derived from one specimen sequenced in a study of T cells in Graves' hyperthyroidism and ophthalmopathy. There were TCR beta CDR3 regions amplified from RNA transcripts. Primed by the HTBI set, a first-round RT-PCR was run on the TCR CDR3. MiXCR, run by TCRdb on the multiplex PCR reads, gives a single entry per CDR3 protein. The sample consists of roughly 300,000 distinct CDR3 sequences, about 25% of them appearing once. Sample: blood. Receptors originate from a man aged 35 to 55 with Graves' hyperthyroidism that later progressed to Graves' ophthalmopathy.

The chain recombines TRBV28 with TRBJ1-1; D unclear. Germline-derived CDR1 and CDR2 are MDHEN and SYDVKM. V was trimmed by 3 bases and J by 7 bases, leaving 12 bases between them. The CDR3 is 13 amino acids. As DNA, the CDR3 is TGTGCCAGCAGTTTGTACAGCGGTAGTGAAGCTTTCTTT. It codes for CASSLYSGSEAFF.

This clonotype was found many times. V is TRBV11-1 and J is TRBJ1-1, with D unclear. With 2 bases removed from V and 0 bases from J, the gap between germline ends came to 16 bases. In germline, CDR1 is SGHAT, CDR2 FQDESV (reference sequence). The CDR3 has 17 amino acids. The CDR3 DNA sequence: TGTGCCAGCAGCTTACCTGCCCCGAGGAAGGTGAACACTGAAGCTTTCTTT. It yields the protein CASSLPAPRKVNTEAFF. Using reference TRBV11-1 and TRBJ1-1 for the parts outside the CDR3, the full variable domain is EAEVAQSPRYKITEKSQAVAFWCDPISGHATLYWYRQILGQGPELLVQFQDESVVDDSQLPKDRFSAERLKGVDSTLKIQPAELGDSAMYLCASSLPAPRKVNTEAFFGQGTRLTVV.

Ten or more counts support this clonotype. V gene TRBV7-3 combines with J gene TRBJ2-5; 10 nucleotides agree with TRBD1. CDR1 is SGHTA and CDR2 is FQGTGA in the germline V gene. The CDR3 loop spans 15 amino acids. J lost 5 bases, V lost 5 bases, and 8 bases had no gene match. CDR3 DNA sequence: TGTGCCAGCAGCGCCGGGACAGGGGTTGGGGAGACCCAGTACTTC. Protein: CASSAGTGVGETQYF.

This clonotype has at least ten counts. This chain links TRBV20-1 with TRBJ1-1; no definite D call. Germline CDR1 reads DFQATT; CDR2 reads SNEGSKA (reference sequence). Trimming removed 0 bases from V and 6 bases from J, with 8 bases in between. The length of the CDR3 is 12 residues. CDR3 amino acids: CSARDGRAEAFF. CDR3 nucleotide sequence: TGCAGTGCTAGAGATGGTAGGGCTGAAGCTTTCTTT.

This clonotype was observed at least ten times. The chain recombines TRBV20-1 with TRBJ1-2; no firm D call. V was clipped by 0 bases and J by 6 bases, with 8 bases between them. Germline CDR1 DFQATT, CDR2 SNEGSKA (reference sequence). This CDR3 spans 12 amino acids. The CDR3 protein is CSARERTDGYTF. The CDR3 nucleotides read TGCAGTGCTAGAGAAAGAACAGATGGCTACACCTTC.

This clonotype was picked up many times. This chain links TRBV7-9 with TRBJ2-2; D unresolved. The V end lost 3 bases, the J end lost 3 bases, and 5 bases lay between the germline ends. The germline gives CDR1 SEHNR, CDR2 FQNEAQ (reference sequence). The CDR3 is made up of 13 amino acids. CDR3 amino acids: CASSLADTGELFF. In DNA form, the CDR3 reads TGTGCCAGCAGCTTGGCGGACACCGGGGAGCTGTTTTTT.

This clonotype was seen repeatedly, ten times or more. This chain joins TRBV19 and TRBJ1-5; D might be TRBD1 (5 bases). Trimming left V 2 bases short and J 0 bases short, with 11 bases between. Germline V CDR1 and CDR2: LNHDA, SQIVND (reference sequence). The CDR3 length is 16 residues. This CDR3 reads CASSILGRNSNQPQHF. CDR3 nucleotides: TGTGCCAGTAGTATATTGGGACGGAATAGCAATCAGCCCCAGCATTTT.

The rearrangement links TRBV28 to TRBJ2-2; D remains ambiguous. V was cut by 7 bases and J by 5 bases, with 11 bases left in between. Germline lookup yields CDR1 MDHEN and CDR2 SYDVKM. The CDR3 has 13 amino acids. CDR3 in DNA: TGTGCCAGCACTCCTCGGGCGACCGGGGAGCTGTTTTTT. It is translated as CASTPRATGELFF.

The CDR3 DNA reads as TGTGCCAGCAGTCGCGGGGACAGGGATGACACTGAAGCTTTCTTT. Encoded protein: CASSRGDRDDTEAFF. The chain couples TRBV12-3 or TRBV12-4 to TRBJ1-1; TRBD1 agrees at 9 bases. The length of the CDR3 is 15 residues. The V gene end was trimmed by 5 bases and the J gene end by 3 bases; junction bases not matched to a gene: 7.

The rearrangement uses TRBV13 and TRBJ2-1, with 10 bases that match TRBD2. Trimming cost V 5 bases and J 3 bases; bases outside gene matches: 7. Germline V CDR1 and CDR2: PRHDT, FYEKMQ (reference sequence). This CDR3 comprises 16 residues. The CDR3 sequence is CASSHKREGDYNEQFF. The CDR3 DNA reads TGTGCCAGCAGCCATAAGCGGGAGGGGGACTACAATGAGCAGTTCTTC.

This clonotype was recorded many times. The gene calls are TRBV11-2 and TRBJ2-5, with a possible D match to TRBD2 (6 bases). There are 15 residues in the CDR3. The ends were cut back, 6 bases at V and 5 bases at J, with 19 bases in the middle. Germline assignment: CDR1 SGHAT and CDR2 FQNNGV. Here the CDR3 reads CASRSTSSPKETQYF. In DNA, the CDR3 is TGTGCCAGCAGATCGACTAGTTCCCCAAAGGAGACCCAGTACTTC.

At least ten counts were recorded for this clonotype. The V call is TRBV10-3, the J call TRBJ1-2, with 7 nucleotides matching TRBD1. The CDR3 has 13 amino acids. Germline V gene sequence: CDR1 ENHRY, CDR2 SYGVKD. V lost 7 bases to trimming and J lost 2 bases; unmatched junction nucleotides: 4. The CDR3 here is CAITSGQNYGYTF. The CDR3 region has the DNA TGTGCCATCACCTCGGGACAGAACTATGGCTACACCTTC.

This clonotype was detected ten times or more. This rearrangement joins TRBV6-5 to TRBJ2-5; TRBD2 is a possible D gene (5 bases). The germline CDR1 and CDR2 sequences are MNHEY and SVGAGI. The CDR3 has 15 residues. V shed 3 bases and J shed 4 bases, with 15 bases lying between them. CDR3 sequence: CASSYQSRVGETQYF. The CDR3 nucleotides read TGTGCCAGCAGTTATCAGTCGAGGGTTGGAGAGACCCAGTACTTC.

This clonotype was detected ten times or more. J is TRBJ2-7 and V is TRBV6-1, with a weak D call TRBD2 (5 bases). The V gene's germline CDR1 is MNHNS and CDR2 SASEGT. The ends were cut back, 10 bases at V and 0 bases at J, with 16 bases in the middle. This CDR3 comprises 14 residues. The CDR3 DNA reads TGTGCCACCACGGGAAGGAGTAACTCCTACGAGCAGTACTTC. This translates into CATTGRSNSYEQYF.

This clonotype was observed at least ten times. The chain carries TRBV30 and TRBJ2-7, with D possibly being TRBD1 (5 bases). The CDR3 has 12 amino acids. Germline V lookup: CDR1 GTSNPN, CDR2 SVGIG (reference sequence). Trimming stripped 0 bases from V and 9 bases from J, with 12 bases between. The CDR3 region is CAWSVQGVGQYF. CDR3 nucleotides: TGTGCCTGGAGTGTTCAGGGTGTTGGGCAGTACTTC.

This clonotype was seen at least ten times. This chain uses TRBV12-3 or TRBV12-4 with TRBJ2-5, with D hard to call. Between the trimmed V and J ends, which lost 7 bases and 5 bases, there was a span of 11 bases. This CDR3 contains 12 residues. The CDR3 nucleotides read TGTGCCAGCACCAGTTCGTTTGAGACCCAGTACTTC. This codes for CASTSSFETQYF.

This clonotype was detected many times. The J gene is TRBJ1-1, the V gene TRBV20-1; D possibly corresponds to TRBD1 (5 bases). This CDR3 spans 13 amino acids. Germline V lookup: CDR1 DFQATT, CDR2 SNEGSKA (reference sequence). V dropped 3 bases and J dropped 1 base, with 9 bases sitting between them. For the CDR3, the DNA is TGCAGTGCTAGTGGGGGGTCGAACACTGAAGCTTTCTTT. This encodes CSASGGSNTEAFF.

This clonotype appeared many times. It may be a read error: a sequence one base away is much more abundant. The J gene is TRBJ2-7, the V gene TRBV6-1; no firm D call. Germline V gives CDR1 MNHNS, CDR2 SASEGT. The V end lost 1 base, the J end lost 6 bases, and 28 bases lay between the germline ends. The CDR3 sequence is 19 residues long. The CDR3 region is CASSEGLPPPGPRPFEQYF. The CDR3 DNA reads as TGTGCCAGCAGTGAAGGCCTTCCGCCTCCCGGGCCCCGACCCTTCGAGCAGTACTTC.

Ten or more counts support this clonotype. This chain's CDR3 is CASSVAPSGTETQYF. CDR3 in DNA: TGTGCCAGCAGCGTAGCCCCTTCAGGTACAGAGACCCAGTACTTC. The rearrangement links TRBV9 to TRBJ2-5, with unresolved D. This CDR3 is 15 amino acids long. Germline values: CDR1 SGDLS, CDR2 YYNGEE. Trimming took off 0 bases at V and 4 bases at J, with 13 bases between the two ends.

This clonotype was picked up many times. In nucleotides, the CDR3 is TGTGCCAGCTCACCGAGCGGGACTAGCCTGACCAAAAACATTCAGTACTTC. Amino acids: CASSPSGTSLTKNIQYF. The V gene is TRBV18, the J gene TRBJ2-4; 9 nucleotides agree with TRBD2. The CDR3 covers 17 residues. Trimming at V came to 3 bases and at J to 2 bases, leaving 8 bases not matched to a gene. CDR1 is KGHSH, CDR2 LQKENI, per germline.

This clonotype was detected ten times or more. The V and J genes are TRBV4-1 and TRBJ1-1, with 8 bases matching TRBD1. The junction had 6 bases not matched to a gene; V was cut back by 5 bases and J by 1 base. The CDR3 extends over 15 amino acids. Germline CDR1 MGHRA, CDR2 YSYEKL. This chain's CDR3 is CASSSRTGTNTEAFF. DNA of the CDR3: TGCGCCAGCAGCTCCCGGACAGGGACGAACACTGAAGCTTTCTTT.

Ten or more counts support this clonotype. The V gene is TRBV20-1, the J gene TRBJ1-1, with no clear D. The length of the CDR3 is 12 residues. CDR1 DFQATT and CDR2 SNEGSKA come from the germline V gene (reference sequence). Trimming took off 8 bases at V and 5 bases at J, with 15 bases between the two ends. The CDR3 DNA reads TGCAGTCCCCAGCAGGCATTGACTGAAGCTTTCTTT. This codes for CSPQQALTEAFF.

The rearrangement joins TRBV9 to TRBJ1-2, with unresolved D. V was shortened by 2 bases and J by 2 bases, with 10 bases between the two germline ends. CDR1 is SGDLS and CDR2 is YYNGEE in the germline V gene. CDR3 length equals 14 residues. The CDR3 region is CASSVASGNYGYTF. CDR3 nucleotides: TGTGCCAGCAGCGTCGCTTCGGGGAACTATGGCTACACCTTC.

This clonotype was counted ten times or more. The V and J genes are TRBV29-1 and TRBJ2-5; D is ambiguous. Trimming left V 4 bases short and J 5 bases short, with 11 bases between. Germline lookup yields CDR1 SQVTM and CDR2 ANQGSEA. The CDR3 has 12 residues. The CDR3 DNA sequence: TGCAGCGTTGTCCCGCAAGTGGAGACCCAGTACTTC. The encoded protein is CSVVPQVETQYF. The whole variable domain, remainder taken from reference TRBV29-1 and TRBJ2-5, is SAVISQKPSRDICQRGTSLTIQCQVDSQVTMMFWYRQQPGQSLTLIATANQGSEATYESGFVIDKFPISRPNLTFSTLTVSNMSPEDSSIYLCSVVPQVETQYFGPGTRLLVL.

At least ten counts were recorded for this clonotype. In DNA, the CDR3 is TGTGCCAGAAGCGGGACAACGAACACCGGGGAGCTGTTTTTT. Translation: CARSGTTNTGELFF. The rearrangement joins TRBV7-9 to TRBJ2-2; perhaps TRBD2 as D (7 bases). This CDR3 has 14 amino acids. The V gene lost 9 bases and the J gene lost 0 bases, with 11 bases spanning the gap. Germline assignment: CDR1 SEHNR and CDR2 FQNEAQ (reference sequence).

This clonotype was seen ten or more times. This rearrangement joins TRBV19 to TRBJ1-2; TRBD1 might be the D (5 bases). CDR3 size: 13 residues. Germline CDR1 and CDR2: LNHDA and SQIVND (reference sequence). Trimming shortened V by 4 bases and J by 7 bases, and 13 bases separated the two germline ends. CDR3 sequence reads: CASSRTGRGGYTF. CDR3 in DNA: TGTGCCAGTAGTAGAACGGGACGCGGTGGCTACACCTTC.

At least ten counts were recorded for this clonotype. V gene TRBV2 combines with J gene TRBJ2-2; D gene ambiguous. V was shortened by 1 base and J by 8 bases, with 11 bases between the two germline ends. Germline assignment: CDR1 SNHLY and CDR2 FYNNEI. This CDR3 has 14 amino acids. CDR3 in DNA: TGTGCCAGCAGTGAAGGCCCCCTTTCTGGGGAGCTGTTTTTT. Translating gives CASSEGPLSGELFF.

This clonotype has a count of ten or more. The CDR3 DNA is TGCAGTGCTCAGACAGGGGGATTCTACGAGCAGTACTTC. Its protein product is CSAQTGGFYEQYF. The rearrangement uses TRBV20-1 and TRBJ2-7; 9 nucleotides align to TRBD1. After removal of 5 bases from V and 3 bases from J, the junction contained 5 bases not matched to a gene. Germline V CDR1 and CDR2: DFQATT, SNEGSKA (reference sequence). The CDR3 covers 13 residues.

This clonotype was detected ten times or more. The chain uses TRBV12-3 or TRBV12-4 and TRBJ2-4; perhaps TRBD1 as D (5 bases). The CDR3 is 12 amino acids. The ends were cut back, 9 bases at V and 12 bases at J, with 18 bases in the middle. CDR3 sequence reads: CASSRPTGRQYF. Here the CDR3 DNA reads TGTGCCAGTTCGCGCCCTACAGGTCGTCAGTACTTC.

This clonotype was detected ten times or more. The rearrangement uses TRBV18 and TRBJ2-6, with D possibly being TRBD1 (6 bases). Looked up from germline, CDR1 is KGHSH and CDR2 is LQKENI. V was trimmed by 3 bases and J by 4 bases, leaving 25 bases between them. The CDR3 loop spans 20 amino acids. Here the CDR3 reads CASSPQLPGQRMGGANVLTF. The CDR3 coding sequence is TGTGCCAGCTCACCCCAATTACCGGGACAACGCATGGGGGGGGCCAACGTCCTGACTTTC.

This clonotype has ten or more counts. CDR3: CASTQRDEAFF. CDR3 DNA: TGTGCCAGCACCCAACGCGATGAAGCTTTCTTT. J is TRBJ1-1 and V is TRBV11-2, with D unclear. CDR3 length: 11 amino acids. CDR1 is SGHAT and CDR2 is FQNNGV in the germline V gene. V dropped 7 bases and J dropped 7 bases, with 10 bases sitting between them. Drawing the rest from reference TRBV11-2 and TRBJ1-1, the complete variable domain is EAGVAQSPRYKIIEKRQSVAFWCNPISGHATLYWYQQILGQGPKLLIQFQNNGVVDDSQLPKDRFSAERLKGVDSTLKIQPAKLEDSAVYLCASTQRDEAFFGQGTRLTVV.